Presented here are 28 T cell receptor beta chains from one specimen sequenced in a study of T cell repertoires in cytomegalovirus infection. TCRdb used MiXCR to reprocess the reads, holding one entry per CDR3 protein. Here the sample spans a few hundred thousand distinct CDR3 sequences, 20% to 30% being singletons. No cognate antigen is known for these TCRs. The source material was cultured PBMCs, sampled from culture after CMV antigen stimulation. The receptors stem from a human donor in good health (CMV status not recorded). Some clones in this sample may be carry-over from other donors' samples.

This clonotype was seen repeatedly, ten times or more. CDR3 nucleotide sequence: TGTGCCAGCAGCCTCGGACTAGCGCGCACAGATACGCAGTATTTT. Protein sequence: CASSLGLARTDTQYF. The rearrangement links TRBV7-2 to TRBJ2-3; TRBD2 matches 9 bases. This CDR3 is built from 15 residues. Per the germline V gene, CDR1 is SGHTA and CDR2 is FQGNSA. After removal of 5 bases from V and 1 base from J, the junction contained 4 bases not matched to a gene.

This clonotype was counted at least ten times. The CDR3 coding sequence is TGTGCCAGCAGCCAGGGGACTAGCGGGAGTCTGGAGCAGTTCTTC. Translating gives CASSQGTSGSLEQFF. The J gene is TRBJ2-1, the V gene TRBV7-2; TRBD2 aligns across 14 bases. The CDR3 has 15 amino acids. Germline-derived CDR1 and CDR2 are SGHTA and FQGNSA. Germline trimming cut 5 bases from V and 10 bases from J; bases unmatched to any gene: 7.

The table lists this clonotype with a few counts. This rearrangement joins TRBV6-2 or TRBV6-3 to TRBJ2-7; a possible D gene is TRBD1 (5 bases). The CDR3 length is 13 residues. V was shortened by 3 bases and J by 6 bases, with 12 bases between the two germline ends. Germline V gene sequence: CDR1 MNHEY, CDR2 SVGEGT. CDR3 in amino acids: CASSYAGRGEQYV. The CDR3 DNA sequence: TGTGCCAGCAGTTATGCTGGTAGGGGCGAGCAGTACGTC.

This clonotype was counted a few times. V usage is TRBV11-3 and J usage is TRBJ2-1; 12 positions match TRBD2. V shed 8 bases, J shed 8 bases, and the junction held 7 bases outside the gene matches. The germline V gene has CDR1 SGHNT and CDR2 YENEEA. There are 14 residues in the CDR3. CDR3 residues: CASGTSGRTHEQFF. CDR3 DNA: TGTGCCAGCGGAACTAGCGGGAGGACCCATGAGCAGTTCTTC.

The chain carries TRBV27 and TRBJ1-2, with TRBD1 matching 7 bases. Germline values: CDR1 MNHEY, CDR2 SMNVEV (reference sequence). The CDR3 covers 14 residues. V was pared by 7 bases and J by 0 bases, with 5 bases of the junction left unmatched. The CDR3 sequence is CASKQDRANYGYTF. CDR3 DNA sequence: TGTGCCAGCAAACAAGACAGGGCTAACTATGGCTACACCTTC.

The rearrangement joins TRBV11-2 to TRBJ2-1; D uncertain. The CDR3 totals 14 residues. The V gene's germline CDR1 is SGHAT and CDR2 FQNNGV. V was cut by 1 base and J by 5 bases, with 9 bases left in between. The CDR3 protein is CASSLVTRDNEQFF. Here the CDR3 DNA reads TGTGCCAGCAGCTTAGTCACCAGAGACAATGAGCAGTTCTTC.

The genes are TRBV6-5 and TRBJ1-1, with a possible D match to TRBD1 (5 bases). Trimming cost V 6 bases and J 1 base, with 12 bases left between them. This CDR3 contains 14 residues. CDR1 and CDR2 (germline): MNHEY, SVGAGI. The chain's CDR3 is CASRWTSQNTEAFF. In nucleotides, the CDR3 is TGTGCCAGCAGATGGACAAGTCAGAACACTGAAGCTTTCTTT.

This chain joins TRBV19 and TRBJ1-2, with D tentatively TRBD1 (5 bases). The germline V gene encodes CDR1 LNHDA and CDR2 SQIVND (reference sequence). V gave up 3 bases and J gave up 4 bases, with 12 bases separating them. CDR3 length: 14 amino acids. The CDR3 is CASSMLAGLYGYTF. In DNA, the CDR3 is TGTGCCAGTAGTATGTTAGCGGGGCTCTATGGCTACACCTTC.

The CDR3 DNA follows: TGCAGCGTTCTAAAGGGGGCCACTTACGAGCAGTACTTC. Residues: CSVLKGATYEQYF. This rearrangement joins TRBV29-1 to TRBJ2-7; 7 nucleotides line up with TRBD1. Trimming removed 5 bases from V and 4 bases from J; junction bases left unmatched: 8. Germline-derived CDR1 and CDR2 are SQVTM and ANQGSEA. This CDR3 is built from 13 residues.

This clonotype has ten or more counts. This chain joins TRBV7-2 and TRBJ2-3, with a weak D call TRBD2 (5 bases). The CDR3 runs to 16 residues. V was trimmed by 5 bases and J by 0 bases, leaving 15 bases between them. Germline V gene sequence: CDR1 SGHTA, CDR2 FQGNSA. The CDR3 loop reads CASSLSGFTSTDTQYF. CDR3 nucleotide sequence: TGTGCCAGCAGCCTCAGCGGATTCACTAGCACAGATACGCAGTATTTT.

The chain links TRBV7-8 to TRBJ2-1, with 8 positions matching TRBD1. V was clipped by 5 bases and J by 7 bases; unmatched bases: 7. Germline V gene data show CDR1 as SGHVS and CDR2 as FQNEAQ. There are 14 residues in the CDR3. CDR3 loop: CASSPRDRTNEQFF. CDR3 bases: TGTGCCAGCAGCCCCCGGGACAGGACGAATGAGCAGTTCTTC.

This clonotype appeared many times. The chain carries TRBV7-2 and TRBJ1-2; TRBD1 matches at 8 bases. Germline CDR1 SGHTA, CDR2 FQGNSA. This CDR3 region has 15 residues. The V gene end was trimmed by 1 base and the J gene end by 4 bases; junction bases not matched to a gene: 5. The CDR3 coding sequence is TGTGCCAGCAGCTTAGGGGAGACAGGGGTCTATGGCTACACCTTC. Its protein product is CASSLGETGVYGYTF.

The chain joins TRBV5-1 to TRBJ2-7, with TRBD2 matching 11 bases. This CDR3 has 18 residues. The germline V gene encodes CDR1 SGHRS and CDR2 YFSETQ. The V gene end was trimmed by 5 bases and the J gene end by 0 bases; junction bases not matched to a gene: 13. DNA of the CDR3: TGCGCCAGCAGGTGGTATGGAGGGACTAGCGGCCTCTCCTACGAGCAGTACTTC. It yields the protein CASRWYGGTSGLSYEQYF.

The chain links TRBV19 to TRBJ2-1; 8 positions agree with TRBD1. The germline CDR1 and CDR2 sequences are LNHDA and SQIVND (reference sequence). Trimming took 3 bases from V and 4 from J; bases not matched to a gene: 5. This CDR3 spans 15 amino acids. The chain's CDR3 is CASSIWRQGYNEQFF. The CDR3 DNA sequence: TGTGCCAGTAGTATCTGGAGACAGGGGTACAATGAGCAGTTCTTC.

The sample holds a few counts of this clonotype. The rearrangement uses TRBV6-1 and TRBJ2-5, with D possibly TRBD2 on 5 matching bases. The germline CDR1 and CDR2 sequences are MNHNS and SASEGT. Trimming took 5 bases from V and 4 from J, leaving 17 bases between them. This CDR3 has 15 amino acids. The CDR3 protein is CASSSQPGISETQYF. The CDR3 DNA reads as TGTGCCAGCAGTTCCCAACCGGGGATTTCAGAGACCCAGTACTTC.

This clonotype was seen ten or more times. V gene TRBV7-8 combines with J gene TRBJ2-3; D uncertain. This CDR3 has 17 residues. Germline V gene sequence: CDR1 SGHVS, CDR2 FQNEAQ. Trimming pared 5 bases from V and 2 bases from J, leaving 20 bases between. The CDR3 coding sequence is TGTGCCAGCAGCCCCCTGTGGGGTCCGACGTACACAGATACGCAGTATTTT. Translating gives CASSPLWGPTYTDTQYF.

This chain joins TRBV14 and TRBJ1-1; 8 positions agree with TRBD1. V dropped 6 bases and J dropped 7; count of bases not matched to a gene: 13. CDR3 length: 15 residues. Per the germline V gene, CDR1 is SGHDN and CDR2 is FVKESK. The CDR3: CASSNLKTGEREAFF. Here the CDR3 DNA reads TGTGCCAGCAGTAATCTTAAGACAGGGGAACGTGAAGCTTTCTTT.

The gene calls are TRBV11-2 and TRBJ2-3; 11 nucleotides agree with TRBD2. Trimming cost V 6 bases and J 4 bases; bases outside gene matches: 6. Germline CDR1 SGHAT, CDR2 FQNNGV. This CDR3 has 15 amino acids. DNA for the CDR3: TGTGCCAGCAGGCTAGCGGGAGGATTGGCAGATACGCAGTATTTT. This encodes CASRLAGGLADTQYF.

The chain joins TRBV28 to TRBJ2-7; 7 bases match TRBD2. V trimming: 5 bases; J trimming: 1 base; junction bases outside the gene matches: 11. The CDR3 sequence is 16 residues long. CDR1 MDHEN and CDR2 SYDVKM come from the germline V gene. The CDR3 nucleotides are TGTGCCAGCAGTCCGGGGACCGGGGGGATATCCTACGAGCAGTACTTC. It is translated as CASSPGTGGISYEQYF.

J is TRBJ2-3 and V is TRBV6-2 or TRBV6-3; D is possibly TRBD1 (5 bases). Trimming left V 2 bases short and J 1 base short, with 13 bases between. Germline V CDR1 and CDR2: MNHEY, SVGEGT. The CDR3 has 16 amino acids. The CDR3 sequence is CASSYKTTERTDTQYF. The CDR3 DNA reads as TGTGCCAGCAGTTACAAGACGACAGAACGCACAGATACGCAGTATTTT.

This clonotype was detected ten times or more. J is TRBJ2-5 and V is TRBV7-9, with 8 bases identical to TRBD1. Germline CDR1 reads SEHNR; CDR2 reads FQNEAQ (reference sequence). The CDR3 is 16 amino acids. The junction had 11 bases not matched to a gene; V was cut back by 4 bases and J by 4 bases. In nucleotides, the CDR3 is TGTGCCAGCAGCTCCCGAATCACCGACAGGGGAGAGACCCAGTACTTC. Translating gives CASSSRITDRGETQYF.

This chain links TRBV5-5 with TRBJ1-6; D unclear. V dropped 0 bases and J dropped 8 bases, with 9 bases sitting between them. The CDR3 extends over 14 amino acids. In germline, CDR1 is SGHKS, CDR2 YYEKEE (reference sequence). CDR3 amino acids: CASSLESWDSPLHF. CDR3 DNA sequence: TGTGCCAGCAGCTTGGAGTCGTGGGATTCACCCCTCCACTTT.

This clonotype was detected ten times or more. The chain recombines TRBV6-2 or TRBV6-3 with TRBJ2-3, with D tentatively TRBD2 (6 bases). The ends were cut back, 0 bases at V and 0 bases at J, with 10 bases in the middle. The V gene's germline CDR1 is MNHEY and CDR2 SVGEGT. The CDR3 runs 16 residues. This CDR3 is CASSYSFGRSTDTQYF. The CDR3, as DNA: TGTGCCAGCAGTTACTCTTTCGGGAGAAGCACAGATACGCAGTATTTT.

The rearrangement joins TRBV18 to TRBJ2-1, with no clear D. Looked up from germline, CDR1 is KGHSH and CDR2 is LQKENI. CDR3 length: 13 residues. V gave up 0 bases and J gave up 8 bases, with 8 bases separating them. CDR3 nucleotides: TGTGCCAGCTCACCACCAATGCGTGATGAGCAGTTCTTC. Translating it yields CASSPPMRDEQFF.

This clonotype was counted ten times or more. Germline is not matched at one junction end, which may reflect a read error. The chain carries TRBV7-9 and TRBJ1-1; the D is unclear. The germline CDR1 and CDR2 sequences are SEHNR and FQNEAQ (reference sequence). The CDR3 loop spans 13 amino acids. CDR3 DNA: TGTGCCAGCAGGGAGACGGTGAACGCTGAAGCTTTCTTT. Translation gives CASRETVNAEAFF.

This clonotype was seen more than once but under ten times. The chain has TRBV10-3 and TRBJ1-4, with a tentative D call TRBD1 (5 bases). Germline lookup yields CDR1 ENHRY and CDR2 SYGVKD. The CDR3 consists of 18 residues. V lost 3 bases and J 8 bases, leaving 25 bases between the germline ends. The CDR3 nucleotides are TGTGCCATCAGTGACCGCCCCTTAGGGACCCGAGGATCGGAAAAACTGTTTTTT. This sequence encodes CAISDRPLGTRGSEKLFF.

This clonotype has only a few counts. The chain couples TRBV7-2 to TRBJ2-5; no definite D call. CDR3 size: 12 residues. Trimming stripped 5 bases from V and 5 bases from J, with 9 bases between. Germline V gene lookup returns CDR1 SGHTA and CDR2 FQGNSA. The CDR3 nucleotides are TGTGCCAGCAGCGGGTTGGGGGAGACCCAGTACTTC. Residues: CASSGLGETQYF.

V is TRBV20-1 and J is TRBJ2-1; D call uncertain. V lost 1 base to trimming and J lost 4 bases, with 14 bases between them. Germline V lookup: CDR1 DFQATT, CDR2 SNEGSKA (reference sequence). The CDR3 runs 15 residues. CDR3 region: CSARGFADLYNEQFF. DNA of the CDR3: TGCAGTGCTAGAGGGTTTGCGGACCTTTACAATGAGCAGTTCTTC.